This TCR beta chain appears in the sequencing data of a study of CD8+CD57+ T cells in acquired aplastic anemia. In its sample, this clonotype was seen many times. Its antigen is unidentified. Germline V gene data show CDR1 as SGHRS and CDR2 as YFSETQ. This CDR3 comprises 13 residues. Trimming shortened V by 4 bases and J by 3 bases, and 10 bases separated the two germline ends. Study-level findings and limits: In common between the patients and the controls were more than 25 CD8+ CDR3 sequences.

Patients picked for sequencing had shown CD8+CD57+ cell expansion detected by flow cytometry. Acquired aplastic anemia of severe grade affected all patients. Genomic DNA templated the TCR beta VDJ and CDR3 profiling. TCRdb called the reads again in MiXCR, with one record for every CDR3 protein. This table has roughly 150,000 distinct CDR3 sequences, 40% to 50% appearing once. Specimen: sorted CD4+, CD8+, or CD8+CD57+ T cells (not recorded which) from PBMCs. This clonotype was obtained from a human donor with aplastic anemia. The chain links TRBV5-1 to TRBJ2-5; D is possibly TRBD1 or TRBD2 (5 bases each). The CDR3 loop reads CASSPLGEETQYF. The DNA of the CDR3 is TGCGCCAGCAGCCCACTAGGGGAAGAGACCCAGTACTTC.